These 28 T cell receptor beta chains came from one sample sequenced in a study of T cell repertoires in cytomegalovirus infection. The antigens of these receptors remain unknown. TCRdb independently ran MiXCR on the reads; one entry per CDR3 protein. The sample yields approximately 30,000 distinct CDR3 sequences, under 20% seen once. The material sequenced was CD8+ T cells from cultured PBMCs, taken from culture after CMV antigen stimulation. These receptors were collected from a human donor in good health (CMV status not recorded). Some clones in this sample may be carry-over from other donors' samples.

This clonotype has only a few counts. This chain links TRBV6-6 with TRBJ2-5, with D perhaps matching TRBD1 (6 bases). The CDR3 sequence is 15 residues long. Looked up from germline, CDR1 is MNHNY and CDR2 is SVGAGI (reference sequence). With 2 bases removed from V and 4 bases from J, the gap between germline ends came to 14 bases. The CDR3 sequence is CASSYGPGVTETQYF. Here the CDR3 DNA reads TGTGCCAGCAGTTACGGTCCAGGGGTAACAGAGACCCAGTACTTC.

CDR3 residues: CASSLGGRGEAFF. The CDR3, as DNA: TGTGCCAGCAGCTTAGGAGGCAGGGGTGAAGCTTTCTTT. The gene calls are TRBV7-2 and TRBJ1-1; possibly TRBD1 for D (6 bases). The CDR3 loop spans 13 amino acids. Germline V gives CDR1 SGHTA, CDR2 FQGNSA. Trimming removed 1 base at V and 7 bases at J, with 10 bases between. Complete variable domain (other parts from reference TRBV7-2 and TRBJ1-1): GAGVSQSPSNKVTEKGKDVELRCDPISGHTALYWYRQSLGQGLEFLIYFQGNSAPDKSGLPSDRFSAERTGGSVSTLTIQRTQQEDSAVYLCASSLGGRGEAFFGQGTRLTVV.

The V call is TRBV19, the J call TRBJ2-3, with a tentative D call TRBD1 (6 bases). The germline V gene encodes CDR1 LNHDA and CDR2 SQIVND (reference sequence). The CDR3 sequence is 15 residues long. Trimming cost V 7 bases and J 5 bases, with 19 bases left between them. In nucleotides, the CDR3 is TGTGCCAGTACCCCAAGGGGGATGAATGTAGATACGCAGTATTTT. This translates into CASTPRGMNVDTQYF.

The V and J genes are TRBV7-2 and TRBJ2-7, with D possibly TRBD2 on 6 matching bases. The V and J ends lost 1 base and 6 bases respectively, with 16 bases between them. Germline V lookup: CDR1 SGHTA, CDR2 FQGNSA. The CDR3 totals 15 residues. CDR3 sequence: CASSLVLGQGGEQYF. The CDR3 DNA is TGTGCCAGCAGCTTAGTGTTGGGTCAGGGAGGCGAGCAGTACTTC.

This chain joins TRBV29-1 and TRBJ2-1, with 8 bases matching TRBD2. Germline values: CDR1 SQVTM, CDR2 ANQGSEA. The CDR3 is made up of 13 amino acids. V was pared by 4 bases and J by 6 bases, with 5 bases of the junction left unmatched. CDR3 nucleotides: TGCAGCGTTGGAGCGGGAGTGGTCAATGAGCAGTTCTTC. Translating gives CSVGAGVVNEQFF.

The genes are TRBV28 and TRBJ2-2; 8 nucleotides agree with TRBD2. The V gene's germline CDR1 is MDHEN and CDR2 SYDVKM. Germline trimming cut 6 bases from V and 8 bases from J; bases unmatched to any gene: 14. The CDR3 is 16 residues long. DNA of the CDR3: TGTGCCAGCAGCAAACCGAGAGCGGGAGTGGCAGGGGAGCTGTTTTTT. Amino acids: CASSKPRAGVAGELFF.

As to this clonotype: Its ends do not fully match the called genes, so a read error is possible. The gene calls are TRBV7-8 and TRBJ2-7; 8 bases map to TRBD1. Germline V lookup: CDR1 SGHVS, CDR2 FQNEAQ. CDR3 length equals 15 residues. CDR3 bases: TGTGCCAGCACCTTAAGGACAGGGACAATGTACGAGCAGTACTTC. Protein product: CASTLRTGTMYEQYF.

There are a few counts of this clonotype. The V and J genes are TRBV27 and TRBJ2-2; 7 nucleotides line up with TRBD2. The CDR3 has 17 amino acids. Looked up from germline, CDR1 is MNHEY and CDR2 is SMNVEV (reference sequence). V lost 4 bases, J lost 5 bases, and 13 bases stayed unmatched. The CDR3: CASSWVGGGGRTGELFF. In nucleotides, the CDR3 is TGTGCCAGCAGTTGGGTAGGAGGCGGGGGTAGGACCGGGGAGCTGTTTTTT.

On this clonotype: A much more abundant neighbour one base away suggests this may be a read error. CDR3 in DNA: TGTGCCAGCAGCTGCGGGCCGAGTAGGGAGACCCAGTACTTC. Protein product: CASSCGPSRETQYF. This chain uses TRBV7-2 with TRBJ2-5; TRBD2 is a possible D gene (5 bases). Germline V gives CDR1 SGHTA, CDR2 FQGNSA. Between the trimmed V and J ends, which lost 4 bases and 5 bases, there was a span of 14 bases. This CDR3 spans 14 amino acids.

The chain links TRBV6-2 or TRBV6-3 to TRBJ2-1, with 13 nucleotides matching TRBD2. Germline values: CDR1 MNHEY, CDR2 SVGEGT. J gave up 10 bases and V 1 base, and 7 bases lay outside the gene matches. CDR3 length: 16 residues. CDR3 in DNA: TGTGCCAGCAGTTACTTTACTAGCGGGAGGGCCCAAGAGCAGTTCTTC. Translation: CASSYFTSGRAQEQFF.

This chain links TRBV6-2 or TRBV6-3 with TRBJ2-1; the D gene could be TRBD1 or TRBD2 (7 bases each). CDR1 MNHEY and CDR2 SVGEGT come from the germline V gene. The CDR3 runs 18 residues. V was pared by 0 bases and J by 8 bases, with 23 bases between. The DNA of the CDR3 is TGTGCCAGCAGTTACTCGATCTGGGGGGAGGGGGCGAGGGATGAGCAGTTCTTC. Protein: CASSYSIWGEGARDEQFF.

This chain joins TRBV7-2 and TRBJ2-1, with TRBD2 matching over 9 bases. V lost 2 bases and J lost 9; bases outside the gene matches: 14. Germline V gives CDR1 SGHTA, CDR2 FQGNSA. The CDR3 loop spans 17 amino acids. The CDR3 sequence: CASSLRASGTGLSEQFF. In DNA form, the CDR3 reads TGTGCCAGCAGCTTAAGGGCTAGCGGGACGGGGTTGAGTGAGCAGTTCTTC.

The sample holds a few counts of this clonotype. The chain carries TRBV7-9 and TRBJ2-7, with 9 bases fitting TRBD1. The CDR3 covers 17 residues. Unmatched junction bases numbered 11, after V lost 5 bases and J lost 0 bases. The germline gives CDR1 SEHNR, CDR2 FQNEAQ (reference sequence). The CDR3 region has the DNA TGTGCCAGCAGCACGAACAATCGGGACAGGGACTCCTACGAGCAGTACTTC. Translating gives CASSTNNRDRDSYEQYF.

Only a few counts were recorded for this clonotype. The chain uses TRBV7-2 and TRBJ2-7; possibly TRBD1 for D (6 bases). The CDR3 totals 12 residues. Trimming stripped 4 bases from V and 4 bases from J, with 8 bases between. Germline V gene sequence: CDR1 SGHTA, CDR2 FQGNSA. CDR3 region: CASSSQGYEQYF. CDR3 coding DNA: TGTGCCAGCAGCTCACAGGGTTACGAGCAGTACTTC. The full variable domain, rest sourced from reference TRBV7-2 and TRBJ2-7, is GAGVSQSPSNKVTEKGKDVELRCDPISGHTALYWYRQSLGQGLEFLIYFQGNSAPDKSGLPSDRFSAERTGGSVSTLTIQRTQQEDSAVYLCASSSQGYEQYFGPGTRLTVT.

This clonotype was seen only a few times. The chain uses TRBV5-1 and TRBJ2-7; perhaps TRBD1 as D (6 bases). This CDR3 region has 15 residues. Trimming removed 5 bases from V and 5 bases from J, with 20 bases in between. The germline V gene encodes CDR1 SGHRS and CDR2 YFSETQ. For the CDR3, the DNA is TGCGCCAGCAGAAACTACATTGGGGGACACGACGAGCAGTACTTC. The encoded protein is CASRNYIGGHDEQYF.

This clonotype showed up just a few times. J is TRBJ1-3 and V is TRBV4-1, with D maybe TRBD1 (6 bases). The V gene lost 5 bases and the J gene lost 0 bases, with 11 bases spanning the gap. This CDR3 has 15 residues. Per germline, CDR1 MGHRA and CDR2 YSYEKL. The CDR3 region has the DNA TGCGCCAGCAGCAACAGGGACCACTCTGGAAACACCATATATTTT. Protein sequence: CASSNRDHSGNTIYF.

The chain has TRBV27 and TRBJ1-6; no reliable D call. Germline CDR1 MNHEY, CDR2 SMNVEV (reference sequence). The CDR3 consists of 14 residues. Deletions cut 0 bases from V and 6 bases from J, with 6 bases between. The CDR3 region is CASSLSWGNSPLHF. Here the CDR3 DNA reads TGTGCCAGCAGTTTATCCTGGGGTAATTCACCCCTCCACTTT.

This clonotype was observed a few times. The chain joins TRBV7-9 to TRBJ1-6, with 9 bases that match TRBD1. This CDR3 comprises 15 residues. From germline, CDR1 is SEHNR and CDR2 FQNEAQ (reference sequence). J lost 5 bases, V lost 3 bases, and 2 bases had no gene match. CDR3 residues: CASSLDRGDNSPLHF. For the CDR3, the DNA is TGTGCCAGCAGCTTGGACAGGGGAGATAATTCACCCCTCCACTTT.

The chain joins TRBV5-1 to TRBJ1-6; 7 bases match TRBD1. The germline V gene encodes CDR1 SGHRS and CDR2 YFSETQ. The CDR3 covers 17 residues. V lost 0 bases, J lost 4 bases, and 7 bases stayed unmatched. This chain's CDR3 is CASSLGHRDSYNSPLHF. The CDR3 region has the DNA TGCGCCAGCAGCTTGGGACACCGGGACAGTTATAATTCACCCCTCCACTTT.

There are a few counts of this clonotype. The chain recombines TRBV5-5 with TRBJ1-4, with 8 bases matching TRBD1. The CDR3 loop spans 14 amino acids. The germline V gene has CDR1 SGHKS and CDR2 YYEKEE (reference sequence). V was clipped by 2 bases and J by 8 bases; unmatched bases: 5. In nucleotides, the CDR3 is TGTGCCAGCAGCTTAGACAGGGGAGGCGAAAAACTGTTTTTT. Translating gives CASSLDRGGEKLFF.

This clonotype occurred a few times. This chain links TRBV9 with TRBJ2-3; D is undetermined. Germline CDR1 is SGDLS and CDR2 is YYNGEE. The V gene lost 4 bases and the J gene lost 5 bases, with 11 bases spanning the gap. This CDR3 has 13 amino acids. The CDR3 sequence: CASSPTPKDTQYF. CDR3 DNA: TGTGCCAGCAGCCCGACCCCAAAAGATACGCAGTATTTT. Full variable domain (rest looked up from reference TRBV9 and TRBJ2-3): DSGVTQTPKHLITATGQRVTLRCSPRSGDLSVYWYQQSLDQGLQFLIQYYNGEERAKGNILERFSAQQFPDLHSELNLSSLELGDSALYFCASSPTPKDTQYFGPGTRLTVL.

V is TRBV12-3 or TRBV12-4 and J is TRBJ1-5; tentatively, D is TRBD1 (5 bases). The CDR3 runs 13 residues. The V end lost 8 bases, the J end lost 3 bases, and 11 bases lay between the germline ends. CDR3 nucleotide sequence: TGTGCCAGCTCTCGAGGGACCAATCAGCCCCAGCATTTT. As protein: CASSRGTNQPQHF.

This clonotype was observed a few times. V usage is TRBV5-1 and J usage is TRBJ2-1; D is possibly TRBD2 (5 bases). Per germline, CDR1 SGHRS and CDR2 YFSETQ. Trimming took 4 bases from V and 7 from J, leaving 15 bases between them. The CDR3 spans 14 residues. Here the CDR3 DNA reads TGCGCCAGCAGCCCGGGGAGCGGCAGGAATGAGCAGTTCTTC. This codes for CASSPGSGRNEQFF.

This clonotype was picked up many times. This chain joins TRBV12-5 and TRBJ2-3; 7 nucleotides match TRBD2. Germline CDR1 and CDR2: LGHNT and FRNRAP. V dropped 6 bases and J dropped 6; count of bases not matched to a gene: 3. This CDR3 is built from 12 residues. The CDR3 protein is CASGPGGDTQYF. CDR3 nucleotide sequence: TGTGCTAGTGGGCCCGGGGGGGATACGCAGTATTTT.

This clonotype was detected ten times or more. The rearrangement joins TRBV7-9 to TRBJ2-5, with D hard to call. CDR1 is SEHNR and CDR2 is FQNEAQ in the germline V gene (reference sequence). V lost 5 bases to trimming and J lost 1 base, with 11 bases between them. There are 14 residues in the CDR3. CDR3 DNA: TGTGCCAGCAGCACAACGGAACGCCAAGAGACCCAGTACTTC. It codes for CASSTTERQETQYF.

This clonotype occurred a few times. This sequence joins TRBV7-6 and TRBJ2-1; possibly TRBD1 for D (6 bases). CDR1 and CDR2 from the germline V gene are SGHVS and FNYEAQ. Between the trimmed V and J ends, which lost 4 bases and 4 bases, there was a span of 14 bases. The CDR3 extends over 15 amino acids. CDR3 region: CASSSPGQGYNEQFF. The CDR3 nucleotides are TGTGCCAGCAGCTCCCCGGGACAAGGATACAATGAGCAGTTCTTC.

This clonotype came up many times. The chain uses TRBV7-2 and TRBJ1-1; no reliable D call. Germline assignment: CDR1 SGHTA and CDR2 FQGNSA. This CDR3 spans 13 amino acids. V was pared by 5 bases and J by 3 bases, with 10 bases between. The CDR3 loop reads CASSRSGYTEAFF. DNA for the CDR3: TGTGCCAGCAGCCGCAGTGGGTACACTGAAGCTTTCTTT.

This chain's CDR3 is CASSPTVRQKETQYF. In nucleotides, the CDR3 is TGTGCCAGCAGCCCCACGGTTAGGCAAAAAGAGACCCAGTACTTC. V gene TRBV7-9 combines with J gene TRBJ2-5; D not certain. Trimming pared 5 bases from V and 3 bases from J, leaving 16 bases between. Per germline, CDR1 SEHNR and CDR2 FQNEAQ (reference sequence). The CDR3 has 15 amino acids.